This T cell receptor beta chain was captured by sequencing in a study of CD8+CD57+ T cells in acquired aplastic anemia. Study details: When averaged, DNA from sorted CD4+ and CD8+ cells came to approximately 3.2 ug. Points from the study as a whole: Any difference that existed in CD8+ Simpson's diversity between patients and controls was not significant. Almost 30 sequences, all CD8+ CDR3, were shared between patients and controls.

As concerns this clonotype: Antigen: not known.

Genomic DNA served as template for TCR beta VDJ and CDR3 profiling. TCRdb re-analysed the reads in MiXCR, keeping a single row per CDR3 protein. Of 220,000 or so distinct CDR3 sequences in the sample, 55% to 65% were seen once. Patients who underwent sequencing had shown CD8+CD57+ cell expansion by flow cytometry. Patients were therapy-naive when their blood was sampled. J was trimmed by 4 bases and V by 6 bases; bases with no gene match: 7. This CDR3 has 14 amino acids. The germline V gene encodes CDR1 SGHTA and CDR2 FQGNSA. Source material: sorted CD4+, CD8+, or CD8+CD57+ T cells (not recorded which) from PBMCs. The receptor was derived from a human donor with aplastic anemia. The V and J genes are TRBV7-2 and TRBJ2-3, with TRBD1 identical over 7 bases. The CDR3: CASRDRKGPDTQYF. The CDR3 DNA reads TGTGCCAGCAGGGACAGGAAGGGCCCAGATACGCAGTATTTT.